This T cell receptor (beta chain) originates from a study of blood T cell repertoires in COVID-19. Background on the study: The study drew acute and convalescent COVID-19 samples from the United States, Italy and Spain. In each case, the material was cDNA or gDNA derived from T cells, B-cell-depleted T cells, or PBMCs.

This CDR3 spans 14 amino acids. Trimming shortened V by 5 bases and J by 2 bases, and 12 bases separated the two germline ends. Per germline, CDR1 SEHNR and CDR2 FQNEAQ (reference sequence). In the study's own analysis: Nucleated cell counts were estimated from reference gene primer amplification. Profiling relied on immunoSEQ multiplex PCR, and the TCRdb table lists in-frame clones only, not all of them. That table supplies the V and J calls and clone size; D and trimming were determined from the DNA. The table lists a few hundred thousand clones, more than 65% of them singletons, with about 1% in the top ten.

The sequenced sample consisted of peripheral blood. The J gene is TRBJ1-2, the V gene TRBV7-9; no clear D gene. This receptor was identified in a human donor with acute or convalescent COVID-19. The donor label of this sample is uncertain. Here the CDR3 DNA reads TGTGCCAGCAGCGCGGGCTGGACCAACTATGGCTACACCTTC. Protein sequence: CASSAGWTNYGYTF.